This section outlines one TCR beta chain sequence together with its context. This sample was taken from a study of PD-L1 blockade in urothelial cancer. Time point defined: pretreatment peripheral blood. Method: immunoSEQ multiplex PCR; TCRdb's copy keeps in-frame clones and lacks some. This sample has about 74,000 clones, with about 90% found just once. This TCR derives from a man in his sixties or seventies with urothelial cancer. The specimen comprised PBMCs, sampled around atezolizumab (anti-PD-L1) treatment.

The CDR3 sequence: CASSFRTTYEQYF. The CDR3 nucleotides read TGTGCCAGCAGCTTCCGGACAACCTACGAGCAGTACTTC. The chain is built from TRBV5-6 and TRBJ2-5; D perhaps matches TRBD1 (5 bases). The J call may be wrong; the DNA end is better matched by TRBJ2-7. The CDR3 covers 13 residues. CDR1 and CDR2 (germline): SGHDT, YYEEEE.